This TCR beta chain was sequenced for a study of Ad26.COV2.S vaccination and SARS-CoV-2 variants. Study-level findings and limits: Total T cell responses may have been underestimated by the TCR breadth and depth analyses. Reportedly, spike-specific CD8+ and CD4+ T cell responses achieved substantial breadth once vaccination had taken place. Among vaccine recipients, spike-specific TCR breadth exceeded that of placebo recipients. Placebo recipients and vaccine recipients were similar in non-spike TCR breadth.

With regard to this clone: The antigen is unknown.

The sample's treatment: around 19 received Ad26.COV2.S at low or high dose, single or two shots; 5 received placebo; per-sample allocation not given. On day 63 after the first injection, vaccine and placebo recipients gave samples. Per the germline V gene, CDR1 is LNHDA and CDR2 is SQIVND (reference sequence). With V trimmed by 5 bases and J by 2 bases, 8 bases remained unmatched. The CDR3 contains 16 residues. The protocol was immunoSEQ multiplex PCR, while the TCRdb copy is restricted to in-frame clones and leaves out a portion. The repertoire has about half a million clones, 80% to 90% of them found once; the top ten carry under 2%.

The sample here was peripheral blood, taken in a trial of Ad26.COV2.S vaccine versus placebo. The rearrangement links TRBV19 to TRBJ1-5; 8 bases map to TRBD1. The receptor was derived from a person aged 18-65 years who received the Ad26.COV2.S COVID-19 vaccine or a placebo. The DNA for the CDR3 is TGTGCCAGTAGTCCCTATAAGACAGGGGGCAATCAGCCCCAGCATTTT. As protein: CASSPYKTGGNQPQHF.